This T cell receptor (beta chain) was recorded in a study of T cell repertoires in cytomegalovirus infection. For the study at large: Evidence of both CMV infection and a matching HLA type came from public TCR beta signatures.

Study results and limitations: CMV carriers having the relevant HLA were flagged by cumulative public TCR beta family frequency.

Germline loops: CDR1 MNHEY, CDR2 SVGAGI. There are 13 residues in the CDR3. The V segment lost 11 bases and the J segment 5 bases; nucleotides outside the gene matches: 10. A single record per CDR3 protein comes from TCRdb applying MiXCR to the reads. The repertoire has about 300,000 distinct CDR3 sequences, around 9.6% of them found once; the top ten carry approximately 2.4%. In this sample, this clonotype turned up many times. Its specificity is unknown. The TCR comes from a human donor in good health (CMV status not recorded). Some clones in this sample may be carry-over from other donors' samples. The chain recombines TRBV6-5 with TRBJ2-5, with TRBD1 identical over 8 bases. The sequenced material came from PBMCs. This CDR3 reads CASGTGPGETQYF. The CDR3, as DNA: TGTGCCTCCGGGACAGGTCCGGGGGAGACCCAGTACTTC.